This TCR beta chain is from a study of long-term antiretroviral therapy in people with HIV. This clone occurred a few times. Researchers report immunoSEQ v3.0 was run at survey level. Libraries were prepared by immunoSEQ multiplex PCR; TCRdb keeps only in-frame clonotypes and omits some of them. This sample has fewer than 35,000 clones, with around 80% found just once. V gave up 4 bases and J gave up 5 bases, with 16 bases separating them. Germline CDR1 SGHRS, CDR2 YFSETQ. The CDR3 has 16 amino acids. Here the sequenced sample was unsorted PBMCs, taken 3.1 years after starting antiretroviral therapy. The receptor was derived from a woman between 50 and 59 years old with HIV. V usage is TRBV5-1 and J usage is TRBJ1-6; D gene unclear. The CDR3 here is CASSRAGGGNNSPLHF. DNA for the CDR3: TGCGCCAGCAGCCGGGCCGGTGGAGGAAATAATTCACCCCTCCACTTT.